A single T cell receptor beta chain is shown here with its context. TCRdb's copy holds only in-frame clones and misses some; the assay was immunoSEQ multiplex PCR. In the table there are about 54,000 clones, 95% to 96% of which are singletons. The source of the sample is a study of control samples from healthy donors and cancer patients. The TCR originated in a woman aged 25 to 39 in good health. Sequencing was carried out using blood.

Written as DNA, the CDR3 is TGTGCCAGCAGCTTATGGTCGACTCTTCAAGAGACCCAGTACTTC. It is translated as CASSLWSTLQETQYF. J is TRBJ2-5 and V is TRBV7-9, with D hard to call. Trimming pared 2 bases from V and 2 bases from J, leaving 12 bases between. Looked up from germline, CDR1 is SEHNR and CDR2 is FQNEAQ (reference sequence). The CDR3 totals 15 residues.